The 9 T cell receptor beta chains reported below all come from one sample, sequenced in a study of CD4+ T cells in melanoma. Sequenced by immunoSEQ multiplex PCR; TCRdb stores in-frame clones only, minus some. The sample includes some 50,000 clones, 89% seen only once; the top ten take 10% to 15%. Sequencing used peripheral blood. These receptor sequences come from a human donor with melanoma.

The CDR3 sequence: CASSLDRLAGELFF. The DNA for the CDR3 is TGCGCCAGCAGCTTGGACAGGTTGGCCGGGGAGCTGTTTTTT. The chain is built from TRBV5-1 and TRBJ2-2; maybe TRBD1 (5 bases). Germline CDR1 is SGHRS and CDR2 is YFSETQ. The CDR3 has 14 residues. Trimming took 0 bases from V and 6 from J, leaving 9 bases between them.

In this sample, this clone turned up once. V gene TRBV5-1 combines with J gene TRBJ1-2; D remains ambiguous. V gave up 2 bases and J gave up 1 base, with 9 bases separating them. This CDR3 is built from 14 residues. Per germline, CDR1 SGHRS and CDR2 YFSETQ. The CDR3 DNA is TGCGCCAGCAGCTTAGACACTCTTAACTATGGCTACACCTTC. Protein: CASSLDTLNYGYTF. Based on the CDR3 plus reference TRBV5-1 and TRBJ1-2, the full variable domain is KAGVTQTPRYLIKTRGQQVTLSCSPISGHRSVSWYQQTPGQGLQFLFEYFSETQRNKGNFPGRFSGRQFSNSRSEMNVSTLELGDSALYLCASSLDTLNYGYTFGSGTRLTVV.

By frequency in the sample, this clone is medium-sized. This chain uses TRBV7-2 with TRBJ1-1; D call uncertain. From germline, CDR1 is SGHTA and CDR2 FQGNSA. V dropped 2 bases and J dropped 2 bases, with 6 bases sitting between them. This CDR3 comprises 13 residues. CDR3 sequence reads: CASSLTTNTEAFF. Here the CDR3 DNA reads TGTGCCAGCAGCTTAACAACTAACACTGAAGCTTTCTTT.

The genes are TRBV5-4 and TRBJ2-1, with D possibly matching TRBD2 (5 bases). Germline lookup yields CDR1 SGHNT and CDR2 YYREEE (reference sequence). CDR3 length equals 11 residues. V lost 6 bases and J 6 bases, leaving 7 bases between the germline ends. The CDR3 DNA reads as TGTGCCAGCACCGGGGTCAATGAGCAGTTCTTC. This translates into CASTGVNEQFF.

The genes are TRBV6-4 and TRBJ2-2; TRBD2 matches at 8 bases. CDR1 MRHNA and CDR2 SNTAGT come from the germline V gene. The CDR3 runs to 19 residues. The J segment lost 7 bases and the V segment lost 0 bases, leaving 16 bases of the junction unmatched. The CDR3, as DNA: TGTGCCAGCAGTGACTCCCCTTTCGGGGGGGCCGCGGAGGGCGGGGAGCTGTTTTTT. This sequence encodes CASSDSPFGGAAEGGELFF.

In this sample, this clone turned up a few times. V is TRBV11-2 and J is TRBJ2-2, with 8 positions matching TRBD1. CDR3 length equals 15 residues. The V gene's germline CDR1 is SGHAT and CDR2 FQNNGV. V shed 4 bases, J shed 4 bases, and the junction held 5 bases outside the gene matches. In nucleotides, the CDR3 is TGTGCCAGCAGCTGGGACAGGCGGGCCACCGGGGAGCTGTTTTTT. Translation: CASSWDRRATGELFF. Full variable domain (remainder filled in from reference TRBV11-2 and TRBJ2-2): EAGVAQSPRYKIIEKRQSVAFWCNPISGHATLYWYQQILGQGPKLLIQFQNNGVVDDSQLPKDRFSAERLKGVDSTLKIQPAKLEDSAVYLCASSWDRRATGELFFGEGSRLTVL.

This rearrangement joins TRBV30 to TRBJ2-7; 7 nucleotides line up with TRBD1. Germline trimming cut 3 bases from V and 2 bases from J; bases unmatched to any gene: 4. The CDR3 has 13 amino acids. Germline V gives CDR1 GTSNPN, CDR2 SVGIG (reference sequence). CDR3 region: CAWRTGFPYEQYF. The CDR3 coding sequence is TGTGCCTGGAGGACAGGGTTCCCCTACGAGCAGTACTTC.

The chain combines TRBV11-2 with TRBJ2-7; TRBD2 agrees at 14 bases. The CDR3 is 15 amino acids. Germline trimming cut 5 bases from V and 4 bases from J; bases unmatched to any gene: 4. Germline CDR1 and CDR2: SGHAT and FQNNGV. The CDR3 loop reads CASSPRTSGGYEQYF. The DNA of the CDR3 is TGTGCCAGCAGCCCCCGGACTAGCGGGGGGTACGAGCAGTACTTC. The full variable domain, in which reference TRBV11-2 and TRBJ2-7 provide the parts outside the CDR3, is EAGVAQSPRYKIIEKRQSVAFWCNPISGHATLYWYQQILGQGPKLLIQFQNNGVVDDSQLPKDRFSAERLKGVDSTLKIQPAKLEDSAVYLCASSPRTSGGYEQYFGPGTRLTVT.

This chain connects TRBV28 to TRBJ2-2; 9 bases agree with TRBD1. CDR1 and CDR2 from the germline V gene are MDHEN and SYDVKM. The V gene end was trimmed by 5 bases and the J gene end by 0 bases; junction bases not matched to a gene: 1. The CDR3 totals 15 residues. The DNA of the CDR3 is TGTGCCAGCAGTACAGGGGGCGCGAACACCGGGGAGCTGTTTTTT. It encodes CASSTGGANTGELFF.